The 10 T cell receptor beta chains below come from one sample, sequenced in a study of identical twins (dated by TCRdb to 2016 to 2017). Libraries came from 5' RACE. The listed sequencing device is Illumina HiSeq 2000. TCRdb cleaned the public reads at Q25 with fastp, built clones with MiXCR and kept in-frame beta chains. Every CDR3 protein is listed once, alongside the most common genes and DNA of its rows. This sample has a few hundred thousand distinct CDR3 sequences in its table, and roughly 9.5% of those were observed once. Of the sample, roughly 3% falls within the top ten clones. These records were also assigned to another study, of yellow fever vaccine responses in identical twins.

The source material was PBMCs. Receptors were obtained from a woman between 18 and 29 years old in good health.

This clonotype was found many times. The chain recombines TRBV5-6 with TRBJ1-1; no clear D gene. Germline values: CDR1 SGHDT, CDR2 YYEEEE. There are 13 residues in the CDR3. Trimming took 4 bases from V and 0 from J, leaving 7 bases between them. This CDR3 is CASSTRMNTEAFF. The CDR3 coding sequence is TGTGCCAGCAGCACCCGCATGAACACTGAAGCTTTCTTT.

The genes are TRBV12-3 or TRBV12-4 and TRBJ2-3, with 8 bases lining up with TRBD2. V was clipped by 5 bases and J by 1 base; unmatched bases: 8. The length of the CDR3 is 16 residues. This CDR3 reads CASSPGAAGGTDTQYF. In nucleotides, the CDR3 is TGTGCCAGCAGTCCCGGAGCAGCGGGGGGCACAGATACGCAGTATTTT.

CDR3 region: CASSLAAGWKNTEAFF. The CDR3, as DNA: TGTGCCAGCAGCTTAGCGGCAGGGTGGAAGAACACTGAAGCTTTCTTT. The chain couples TRBV7-2 to TRBJ1-1; maybe TRBD1 (5 bases). From germline, CDR1 is SGHTA and CDR2 FQGNSA. Trimming stripped 0 bases from V and 1 base from J, with 12 bases between. This CDR3 comprises 16 residues.

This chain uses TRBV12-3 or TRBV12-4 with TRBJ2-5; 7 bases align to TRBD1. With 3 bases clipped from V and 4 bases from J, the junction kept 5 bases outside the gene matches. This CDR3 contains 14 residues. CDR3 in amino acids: CASSLTGFTETQYF. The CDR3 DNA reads TGTGCCAGCAGTTTGACAGGGTTCACAGAGACCCAGTACTTC.

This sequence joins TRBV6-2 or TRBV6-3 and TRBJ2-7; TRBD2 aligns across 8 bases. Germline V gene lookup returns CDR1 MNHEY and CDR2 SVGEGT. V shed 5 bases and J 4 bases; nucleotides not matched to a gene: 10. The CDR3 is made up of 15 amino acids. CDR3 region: CASSDMSGRRYEQYF. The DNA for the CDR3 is TGTGCCAGCAGTGACATGAGCGGGAGAAGGTACGAGCAGTACTTC.

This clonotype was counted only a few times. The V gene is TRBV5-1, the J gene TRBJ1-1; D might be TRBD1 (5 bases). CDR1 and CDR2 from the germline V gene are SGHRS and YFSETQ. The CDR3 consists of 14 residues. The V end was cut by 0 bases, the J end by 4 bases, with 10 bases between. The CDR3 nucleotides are TGCGCCAGCAGCTTGGAAGCGGGGCCCACTGAAGCTTTCTTT. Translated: CASSLEAGPTEAFF.

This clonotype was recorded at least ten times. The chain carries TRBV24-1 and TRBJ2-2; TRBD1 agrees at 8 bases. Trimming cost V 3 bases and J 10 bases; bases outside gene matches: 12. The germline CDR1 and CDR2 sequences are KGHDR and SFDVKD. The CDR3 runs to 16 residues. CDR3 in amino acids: CATSDRVRTGGPELFF. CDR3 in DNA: TGTGCCACCAGTGATCGCGTACGAACAGGGGGACCGGAGCTGTTTTTT.

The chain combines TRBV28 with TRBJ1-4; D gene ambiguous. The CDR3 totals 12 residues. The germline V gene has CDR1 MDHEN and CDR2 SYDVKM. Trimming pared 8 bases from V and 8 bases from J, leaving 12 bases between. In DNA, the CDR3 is TGTGCCAGCCTACGGGCCTCCGAAAAACTGTTTTTT. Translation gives CASLRASEKLFF.

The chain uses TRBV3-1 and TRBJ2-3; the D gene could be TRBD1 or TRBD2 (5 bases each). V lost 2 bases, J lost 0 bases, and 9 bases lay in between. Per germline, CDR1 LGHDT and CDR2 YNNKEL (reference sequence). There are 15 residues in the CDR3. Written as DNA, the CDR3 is TGTGCCAGCAGCCAACCGGGGACGAGCACAGATACGCAGTATTTT. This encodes CASSQPGTSTDTQYF.

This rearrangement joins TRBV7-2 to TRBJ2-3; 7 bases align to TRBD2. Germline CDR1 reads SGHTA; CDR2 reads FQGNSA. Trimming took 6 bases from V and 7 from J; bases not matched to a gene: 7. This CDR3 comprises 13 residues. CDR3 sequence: CASSRGVTNTQYF. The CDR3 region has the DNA TGTGCCAGCAGTCGGGGGGTCACGAATACGCAGTATTTT.